Following are 2 T cell receptor beta chains from one sample sequenced in a study of T cells in Graves' hyperthyroidism and ophthalmopathy. RNA transcripts were the template for amplifying TCR beta CDR3 regions. In the first-round RT-PCR of the TCR CDR3, the HTBI primer set was used. TCRdb reanalysed the multiplex PCR reads using MiXCR and keeps one entry per CDR3 protein. The sample lists hundreds of thousands of distinct CDR3 sequences; 16% were seen once. Sequencing input: blood. The receptors originated from a middle-aged woman with Graves' ophthalmopathy.

The gene calls are TRBV20-1 and TRBJ1-5, with 9 bases identical to TRBD1. Germline CDR1 and CDR2: DFQATT and SNEGSKA (reference sequence). The V segment lost 3 bases and the J segment 6 bases; nucleotides outside the gene matches: 12. The CDR3 has 16 residues. CDR3 amino acids: CSASQLGTGLFQPQHF. CDR3 sequence (DNA): TGCAGTGCTAGCCAGCTCGGGACAGGGTTATTTCAGCCCCAGCATTTT.

This clonotype was detected a few times. V is TRBV11-2 and J is TRBJ2-7; perhaps TRBD1 as D (5 bases). Germline V gene sequence: CDR1 SGHAT, CDR2 FQNNGV. V gave up 1 base and J gave up 3 bases, with 7 bases separating them. This CDR3 spans 13 amino acids. This chain's CDR3 is CASSLARDYEQYF. For the CDR3, the DNA is TGTGCCAGCAGCTTAGCCAGGGACTACGAGCAGTACTTC.